Below, 9 T cell receptor beta chains from the same sample are listed, as sequenced in a study of identical twins. TCRdb fed the 5' RACE reads into MiXCR, producing one record per CDR3 protein. The table includes fewer than 250,000 distinct CDR3 sequences, roughly 7% detected once. These data also featured in a second study, about yellow fever vaccine responses in identical twins.

Sequencing used memory (CD45RO+) T cells sorted from blood. The source of these receptors is a young woman in good health.

This clonotype was detected many times. The chain has TRBV5-1 and TRBJ2-7; 9 bases are a match to TRBD1. V was pared by 4 bases and J by 3 bases, with 8 bases of the junction left unmatched. This CDR3 is built from 15 residues. Germline V lookup: CDR1 SGHRS, CDR2 YFSETQ. Here the CDR3 reads CASSDPLGQGYEQYF. In DNA form, the CDR3 reads TGCGCCAGCAGCGATCCACTGGGACAGGGCTACGAGCAGTACTTC.

The chain links TRBV27 to TRBJ2-1, with D possibly TRBD2 on 6 matching bases. The CDR3 has 17 residues. V was cut by 4 bases and J by 7 bases, with 23 bases left in between. Germline V gene sequence: CDR1 MNHEY, CDR2 SMNVEV (reference sequence). The CDR3 nucleotides read TGTGCCAGCAGTTACGAGGGAGGCACCCGTACGGCAAATGAGCAGTTCTTC. This encodes CASSYEGGTRTANEQFF.

J is TRBJ2-1 and V is TRBV12-3 or TRBV12-4, with 7 nucleotides matching TRBD2. The V and J ends lost 5 bases and 4 bases, in that order; junction bases with no gene match: 5. CDR3 length equals 14 residues. CDR3 sequence: CASSGTTSYNEQFF. CDR3 sequence (DNA): TGTGCCAGCAGTGGGACTACCTCATACAATGAGCAGTTCTTC.

This clonotype was detected a few times. This chain connects TRBV20-1 to TRBJ1-2; no firm D call. The CDR3 covers 11 residues. V was pared by 5 bases and J by 8 bases, with 12 bases between. Germline-derived CDR1 and CDR2 are DFQATT and SNEGSKA (reference sequence). Written as DNA, the CDR3 is TGCAGTGCTCTCGACACGTCGGGCTACACCTTC. The encoded protein is CSALDTSGYTF.

The chain employs TRBV7-8 and TRBJ2-7; 12 bases are shared with TRBD2. Trimming at V came to 0 bases and at J to 4 bases, leaving 13 bases not matched to a gene. The CDR3 loop spans 19 amino acids. From germline, CDR1 is SGHVS and CDR2 FQNEAQ. The CDR3 sequence is CASSLALGLAGGPRYEQYF. In DNA, the CDR3 is TGTGCCAGCAGCTTAGCGCTCGGGCTAGCGGGAGGGCCTCGTTACGAGCAGTACTTC.

This clonotype showed up many times. The gene calls are TRBV5-1 and TRBJ2-1; perhaps TRBD2 as D (5 bases). Germline V CDR1 and CDR2: SGHRS, YFSETQ. The CDR3 has 15 residues. V was cut by 2 bases and J by 0 bases, with 9 bases left in between. For the CDR3, the DNA is TGCGCCAGCAGCTTCGGGGAAAGCTCCTACAATGAGCAGTTCTTC. This gives the protein CASSFGESSYNEQFF.

The gene calls are TRBV10-3 and TRBJ2-2; no firm D call. CDR1 is ENHRY and CDR2 is SYGVKD in the germline V gene. The CDR3 is 15 amino acids. V dropped 3 bases and J dropped 0 bases, with 8 bases sitting between them. The CDR3 protein is CAISERLPNTGELFF. CDR3 coding DNA: TGTGCCATCAGTGAAAGGTTACCGAACACCGGGGAGCTGTTTTTT.

The chain carries TRBV12-3 or TRBV12-4 and TRBJ2-7; no reliable D call. The CDR3 consists of 11 residues. Trimming took off 8 bases at V and 4 bases at J, with 9 bases between the two ends. CDR3 protein: CASGVRYEQYF. In nucleotides, the CDR3 is TGTGCCAGCGGGGTTAGGTACGAGCAGTACTTC.

This clonotype has more than one count but fewer than ten. Germline is not matched at one junction end, which may reflect a read error. This chain connects TRBV28 to TRBJ1-4; possibly TRBD1 for D (5 bases). The germline V gene encodes CDR1 MDHEN and CDR2 SYDVKM. This CDR3 spans 13 amino acids. Written as DNA, the CDR3 is TGTGCCAGCAGTTTATTTAAAGGGGACTACGCGATTTTT. Protein product: CASSLFKGDYAIF.